This T cell receptor beta chain derives from a study of T cell responses to AZD1222 COVID-19 vaccine listed by TCRdb under 2021. Concerning the study at large: Because spike-specific TCR depth and breadth did not differ between the two schedules, AZD1222 recipients who got a second dose at roughly 4 weeks were pooled with those who got a second dose at roughly 12 weeks. Enrollment into the trials was organized by age into subgroups of 18-55, 56-69 and 70-plus years, and those subgroups contained approximately 160, 26 and 62 TCR-sequenced participants, respectively. A total of approximately 230 trial participants underwent TCR sequencing, of whom some 210 received two doses of AZD1222 and 26 received two doses of the MenACWY control vaccine.

V loses 3 bases, J loses 8 bases, and the germline ends lie 13 bases apart. The CDR3 numbers 13 residues from cysteine through phenylalanine. The entry retains the CDR3 DNA only, 39 bases that are in frame from base 1. CDR1 and CDR2 are drawn from the germline V gene: MNHEY, SVGAGI. The CDR3 regions of human TCRbeta chains were subjected to immunosequencing. As for how the authors treated the data: TCRs in the repertoires were matched against a reference library of SARS-CoV-2-specific TCRs that had been generated with the MIRA antigen-specificity platform. Breadth was defined as the fraction of unique TCRs that were SARS-CoV-2-associated, and depth was defined as the fraction of total T cells that were SARS-CoV-2-associated. Using the MIRA data, each spike-specific TCR was mapped to the spike region that the TCR reacts to and placed in a CD4 or CD8 class. Log10-transformed breadth and depth values were compared by one-way ANOVA with Sidak's multiple comparisons tests. Imported from immuneACCESS, the table was reduced by TCRdb to in-frame sequences with V and J called. These copies leave out some clones; in studies compared against another copy, an unresolved V gene accounts for under half, and the cause of the remainder is not known. Clonal size and the V and J genes are those of that table, whereas D and trimming came from the DNA. The sample records 99,000 or so clones, 88% of which are singletons. The ten largest clonotypes hold around 9.1% of the sample.

In regard to this clone: It lacks a known antigen. No qualities accompany the bases; no much larger clone lies one base away.

Here is what the overall study found, with its caveats: A significant rise in spike-specific TCR breadth and depth was observed after two AZD1222 doses relative to day 0 and relative to MenACWY recipients. Nearly half of unique spike-specific TCRs reportedly recognized epitopes outside regions mutated in the B.1.351 and B.1.1.7 variants. Because no samples from the day 14 peak response were available, repertoires could be characterized only after the peak T cell response. CD4 TCRs associated with the vaccine covered the entire spike protein, and the dominant responses were in regions 160-218 and 743-854. Conclusions about previously exposed vaccinees were limited because only six AZD1222 recipients were SARS-CoV-2 seropositive at baseline. Participants were mostly white British, with more females than males. The authors suggested clonal diversity may have been underestimated. The 56-69-year group was small, and its depth increase did not reach significance, likely because of low power.

The meaning of the sample's time point label: baseline before first vaccination. Vaccinee samples were obtained from the UK trials COV001 and COV002, which included a single-blind randomized controlled phase 2/3 trial of AZD1222 (ChAdOx1 nCoV-19) in healthy adults. For TCRbeta chain sequencing, PBMC samples were collected from trial participants at day 0 and at day 28 after the second dose. Here the chain combines TRBV6-5 and TRBJ1-2, with the D segment identity uncertain. Material: peripheral blood, obtained on day 0 of AZD1222 vaccination. This clonotype originated in an adult in good health. In nucleotides, the sequence is TGTGCCAGCAGTTATGGTGTCCTTGGGGGCTACACCTTC. Translated, this is CASSYGVLGGYTF.